These T cell receptor beta chains were read from a single sample in a study of control samples from healthy donors and cancer patients. Sequencing was performed with immunoSEQ multiplex PCR; in TCRdb, only in-frame clones are kept and a portion is missing. The sample has about 130,000 clones; 80% to 95% are singletons. The sequenced sample was blood. These receptor sequences come from a man aged 18 to 30 in good health. Both conserved end residues are trimmed from each CDR3. A D gene is named only where the DNA matches it firmly.

D gene,J gene,V gene,CDR3 protein
TRBD1,TRBJ1-1,TRBV27,ASSFGTGGVYTEAF
-,TRBJ2-7,TRBV5-1,ASSADRGFSYEQY
-,TRBJ2-1,TRBV6-5,ASSYSEEQF
TRBD2,TRBJ2-3,TRBV6-1,ASSERRRGGIDTQY
-,TRBJ2-1,TRBV9,ASSVTKPMDVYNEQF
-,TRBJ2-2,TRBV30,AWSVLLASAGELF
-,TRBJ2-7,TRBV4-2,ASSPDSSSYEQY
-,TRBJ1-1,TRBV4-1,ASSQGIWLSGTLITEAF
-,TRBJ1-6,TRBV5-4,ASSIRKSPLH
-,TRBJ2-5,TRBV7-7,ASSTRHPTGAREETQY
TRBD2,TRBJ2-7,TRBV2,ASRGTGGSYEQY
-,TRBJ2-5,TRBV4-2,ASSRGGVGGTQY
-,TRBJ1-4,TRBV27,ASRLQGTREKLF
-,TRBJ2-5,TRBV30,AWSVGETQY
TRBD2,TRBJ2-7,TRBV9,ASSASGLATEQY
-,TRBJ1-5,TRBV6-1,ASSEVTGTIQPQH
-,TRBJ1-2,TRBV5-6,ASSLAPSGSYGYT
-,TRBJ1-4,TRBV6-2/TRBV6-3,ASSRGTSNEKLF
-,TRBJ2-5,TRBV10-2,ASRDWASTSETQY
TRBD2,TRBJ2-2,TRBV5-1,ASKRGDRKNTGELF
-,TRBJ2-7,TRBV7-6,ASSSEAHSGYEQY
-,TRBJ2-5,TRBV18,ASSPAGETQY
-,TRBJ1-3,TRBV5-5,ASSSGTPGNTIY
TRBD2,TRBJ2-1,TRBV4-1,ASSQPSGGTYNEQF
-,TRBJ2-7,TRBV15,ATRAGYEQY
TRBD1,TRBJ1-5,TRBV7-3,ASSKPLRDRANQPQH
-,TRBJ1-2,TRBV28,ASSLEVGVAPNYGYT
TRBD2,TRBJ2-3,TRBV9,ASSVGLAGGPDTQY
TRBD1,TRBJ1-1,TRBV10-1,ASSSQGVTEAF
-,TRBJ2-3,TRBV27,ASTPEGRGTDTQY
-,TRBJ1-1,TRBV5-4,ASSLVGINTEAF
TRBD1,TRBJ2-7,TRBV5-1,ASSLGGTGGLYEQY
-,TRBJ1-2,TRBV12-3/TRBV12-4,ASSLERGTGYT
-,TRBJ2-7,TRBV30,ARSVTSAGEQY